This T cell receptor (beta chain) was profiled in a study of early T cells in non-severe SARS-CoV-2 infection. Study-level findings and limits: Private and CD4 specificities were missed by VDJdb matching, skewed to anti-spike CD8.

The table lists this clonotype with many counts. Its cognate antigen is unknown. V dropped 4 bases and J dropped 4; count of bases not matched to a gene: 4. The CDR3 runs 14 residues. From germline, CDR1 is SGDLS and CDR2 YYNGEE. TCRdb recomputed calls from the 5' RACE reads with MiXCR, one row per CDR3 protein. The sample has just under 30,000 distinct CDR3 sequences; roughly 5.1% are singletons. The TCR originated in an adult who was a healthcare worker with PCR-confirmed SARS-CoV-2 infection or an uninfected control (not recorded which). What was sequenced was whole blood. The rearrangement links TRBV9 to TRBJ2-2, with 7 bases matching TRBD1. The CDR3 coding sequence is TGTGCCAGCAGCATGGACAGGATCACCGGGGAGCTGTTTTTT. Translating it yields CASSMDRITGELFF.